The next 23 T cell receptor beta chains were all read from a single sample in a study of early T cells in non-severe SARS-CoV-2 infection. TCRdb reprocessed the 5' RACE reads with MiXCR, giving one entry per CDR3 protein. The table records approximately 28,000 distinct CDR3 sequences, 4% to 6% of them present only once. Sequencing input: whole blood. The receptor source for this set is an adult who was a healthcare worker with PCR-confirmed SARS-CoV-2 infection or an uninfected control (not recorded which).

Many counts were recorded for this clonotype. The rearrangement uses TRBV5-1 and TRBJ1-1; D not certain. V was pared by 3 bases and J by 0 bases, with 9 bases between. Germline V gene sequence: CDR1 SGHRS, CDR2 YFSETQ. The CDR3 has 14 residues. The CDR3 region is CASSSIEVNTEAFF. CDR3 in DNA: TGCGCCAGCAGCTCCATTGAGGTGAACACTGAAGCTTTCTTT. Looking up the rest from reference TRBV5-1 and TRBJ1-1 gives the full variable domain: KAGVTQTPRYLIKTRGQQVTLSCSPISGHRSVSWYQQTPGQGLQFLFEYFSETQRNKGNFPGRFSGRQFSNSRSEMNVSTLELGDSALYLCASSSIEVNTEAFFGQGTRLTVV.

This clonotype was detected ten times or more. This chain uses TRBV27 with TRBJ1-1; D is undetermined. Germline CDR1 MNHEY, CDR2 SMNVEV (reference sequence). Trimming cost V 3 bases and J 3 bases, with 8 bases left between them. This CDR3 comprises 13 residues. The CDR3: CASSFSDHTEAFF. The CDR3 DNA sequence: TGTGCCAGCAGTTTTTCCGACCACACTGAAGCTTTCTTT.

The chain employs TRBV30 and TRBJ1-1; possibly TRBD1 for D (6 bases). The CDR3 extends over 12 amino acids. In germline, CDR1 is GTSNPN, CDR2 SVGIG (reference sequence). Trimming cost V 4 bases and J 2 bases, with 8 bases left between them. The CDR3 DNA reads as TGTGCCTGGAACGGGGGCAACACTGAAGCTTTCTTT. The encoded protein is CAWNGGNTEAFF.

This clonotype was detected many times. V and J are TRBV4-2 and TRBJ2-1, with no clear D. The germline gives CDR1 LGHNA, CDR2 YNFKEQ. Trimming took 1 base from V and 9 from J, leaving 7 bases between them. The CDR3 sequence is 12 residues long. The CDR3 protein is CASSQAGFEQFF. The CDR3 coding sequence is TGTGCCAGCAGCCAAGCCGGGTTTGAGCAGTTCTTC.

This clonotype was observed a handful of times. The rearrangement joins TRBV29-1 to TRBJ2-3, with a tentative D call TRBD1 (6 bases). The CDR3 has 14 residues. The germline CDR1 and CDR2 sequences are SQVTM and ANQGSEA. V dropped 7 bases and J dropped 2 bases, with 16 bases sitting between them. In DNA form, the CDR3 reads TGCAGCGCACTAAGGGGGTCTTCCACAGATACGCAGTATTTT. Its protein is CSALRGSSTDTQYF.

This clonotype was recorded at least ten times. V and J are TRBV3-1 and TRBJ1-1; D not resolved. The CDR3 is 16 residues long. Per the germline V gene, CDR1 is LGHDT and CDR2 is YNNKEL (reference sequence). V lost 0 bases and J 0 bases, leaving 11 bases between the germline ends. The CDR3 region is CASSQDFPDLNTEAFF. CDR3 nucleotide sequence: TGTGCCAGCAGCCAAGATTTCCCGGACCTGAACACTGAAGCTTTCTTT.

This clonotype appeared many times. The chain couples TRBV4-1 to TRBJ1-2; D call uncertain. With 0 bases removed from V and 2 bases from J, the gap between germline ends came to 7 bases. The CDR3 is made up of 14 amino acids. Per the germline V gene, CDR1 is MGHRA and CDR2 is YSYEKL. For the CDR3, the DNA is TGCGCCAGCAGCCAAGAGCCGGGCAACTATGGCTACACCTTC. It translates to CASSQEPGNYGYTF.

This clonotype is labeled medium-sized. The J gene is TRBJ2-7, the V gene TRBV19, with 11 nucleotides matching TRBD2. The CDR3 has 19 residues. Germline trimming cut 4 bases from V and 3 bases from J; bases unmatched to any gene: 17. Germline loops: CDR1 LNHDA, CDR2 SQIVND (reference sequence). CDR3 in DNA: TGTGCCAGTAGTACTCTCATTCGGCTAGCGGGGGGCCCCGACTACGAGCAGTACTTC. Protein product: CASSTLIRLAGGPDYEQYF.

The CDR3 loop reads CASSLAGPTDTQYF. CDR3 bases: TGTGCCAGCAGCTTAGCGGGGCCGACAGATACGCAGTATTTT. This chain joins TRBV7-9 and TRBJ2-3, with TRBD1 as a possible D gene (5 bases). Trimming took 0 bases from V and 3 from J, leaving 7 bases between them. Germline assignment: CDR1 SEHNR and CDR2 FQNEAQ (reference sequence). The CDR3 consists of 14 residues.

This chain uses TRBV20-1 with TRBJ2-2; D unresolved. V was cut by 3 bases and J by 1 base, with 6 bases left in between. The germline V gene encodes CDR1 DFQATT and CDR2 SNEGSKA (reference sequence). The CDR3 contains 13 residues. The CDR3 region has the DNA TGCAGTGCTAGTTGGAGGAACACCGGGGAGCTGTTTTTT. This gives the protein CSASWRNTGELFF.

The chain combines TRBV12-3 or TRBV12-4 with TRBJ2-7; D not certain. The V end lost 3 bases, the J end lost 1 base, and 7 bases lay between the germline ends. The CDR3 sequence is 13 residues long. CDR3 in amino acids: CASSFGVSYEQYF. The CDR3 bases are TGTGCCAGCAGTTTTGGGGTTTCCTACGAGCAGTACTTC.

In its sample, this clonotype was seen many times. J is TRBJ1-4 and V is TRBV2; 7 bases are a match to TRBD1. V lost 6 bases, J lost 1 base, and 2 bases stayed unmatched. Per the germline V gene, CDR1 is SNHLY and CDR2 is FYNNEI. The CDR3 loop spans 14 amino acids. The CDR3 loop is CASRGTETNEKLFF. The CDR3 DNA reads TGTGCCAGCAGGGGGACAGAAACTAATGAAAAACTGTTTTTT.

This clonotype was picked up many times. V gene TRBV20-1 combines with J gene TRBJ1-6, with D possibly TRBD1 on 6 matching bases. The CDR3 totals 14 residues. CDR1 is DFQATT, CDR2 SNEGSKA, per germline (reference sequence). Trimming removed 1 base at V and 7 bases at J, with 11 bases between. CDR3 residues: CSARVGQTNSPLHF. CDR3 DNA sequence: TGCAGTGCTAGAGTCGGACAGACGAATTCACCCCTCCACTTT.

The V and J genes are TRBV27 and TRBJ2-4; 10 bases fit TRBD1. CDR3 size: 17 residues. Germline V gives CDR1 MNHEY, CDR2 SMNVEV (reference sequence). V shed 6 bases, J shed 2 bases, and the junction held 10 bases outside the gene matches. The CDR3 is CASRATGGKATKNIQYF. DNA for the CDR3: TGTGCCAGCAGGGCGACAGGGGGCAAGGCGACCAAAAACATTCAGTACTTC.

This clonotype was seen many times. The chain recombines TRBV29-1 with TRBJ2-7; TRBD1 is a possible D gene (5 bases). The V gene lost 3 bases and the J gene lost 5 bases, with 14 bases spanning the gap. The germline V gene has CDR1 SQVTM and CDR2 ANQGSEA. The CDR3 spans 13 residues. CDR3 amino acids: CSVDVSGSHEQYF. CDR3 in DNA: TGCAGCGTTGATGTTTCAGGGTCGCACGAGCAGTACTTC.

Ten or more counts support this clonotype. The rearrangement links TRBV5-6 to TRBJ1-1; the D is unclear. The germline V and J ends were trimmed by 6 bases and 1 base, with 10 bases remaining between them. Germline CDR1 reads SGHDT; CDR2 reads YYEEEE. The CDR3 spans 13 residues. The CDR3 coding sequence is TGTGCCAGCAACTGGAAGGAGAACACTGAAGCTTTCTTT. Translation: CASNWKENTEAFF.

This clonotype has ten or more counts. CDR3 in amino acids: CASSPDGVSGNTIYF. CDR3 nucleotides: TGTGCCAGCAGTCCGGACGGAGTCTCTGGAAACACCATATATTTT. The chain links TRBV7-9 to TRBJ1-3; D gene unclear. The V end lost 6 bases, the J end lost 0 bases, and 12 bases lay between the germline ends. The CDR3 consists of 15 residues. From germline, CDR1 is SEHNR and CDR2 FQNEAQ (reference sequence).

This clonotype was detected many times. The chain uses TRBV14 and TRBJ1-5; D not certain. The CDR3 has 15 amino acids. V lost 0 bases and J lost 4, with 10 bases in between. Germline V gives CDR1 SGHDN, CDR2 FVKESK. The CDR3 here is CASSQDERRNQPQHF. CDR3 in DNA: TGTGCCAGCAGCCAAGATGAAAGGCGAAATCAGCCCCAGCATTTT.

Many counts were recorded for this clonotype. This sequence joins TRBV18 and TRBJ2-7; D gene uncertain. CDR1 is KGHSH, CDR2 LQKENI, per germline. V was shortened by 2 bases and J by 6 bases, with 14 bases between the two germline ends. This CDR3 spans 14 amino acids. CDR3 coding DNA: TGTGCCAGCTCACCAACCCAAAGAGGAGCCGAGCAGTACTTC. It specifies CASSPTQRGAEQYF.

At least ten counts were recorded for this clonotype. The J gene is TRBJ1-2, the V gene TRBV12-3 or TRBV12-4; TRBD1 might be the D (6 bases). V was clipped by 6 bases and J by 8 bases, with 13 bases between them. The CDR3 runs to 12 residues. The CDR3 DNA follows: TGTGCCAGCAGCCTAGGGGGGCGCGGCTACACCTTC. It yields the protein CASSLGGRGYTF.

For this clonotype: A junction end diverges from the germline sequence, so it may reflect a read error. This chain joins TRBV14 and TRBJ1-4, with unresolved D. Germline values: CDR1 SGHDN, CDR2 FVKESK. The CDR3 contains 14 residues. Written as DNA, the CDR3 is TGTGCCAGCTGCCAAGGAGGTACTAATGAAAAACTGTTTTTT. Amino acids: CASCQGGTNEKLFF.

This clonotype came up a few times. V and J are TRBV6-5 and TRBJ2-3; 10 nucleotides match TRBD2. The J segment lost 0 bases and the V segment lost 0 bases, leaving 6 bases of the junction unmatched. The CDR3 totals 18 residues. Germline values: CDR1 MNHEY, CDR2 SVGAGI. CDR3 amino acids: CASSYSTSGALSTDTQYF. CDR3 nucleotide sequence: TGTGCCAGCAGTTACTCCACTAGCGGGGCCCTGAGCACAGATACGCAGTATTTT.

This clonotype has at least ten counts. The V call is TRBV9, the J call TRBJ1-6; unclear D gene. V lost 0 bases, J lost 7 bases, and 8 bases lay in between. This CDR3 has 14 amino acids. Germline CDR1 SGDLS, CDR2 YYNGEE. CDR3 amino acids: CASSVEQKNSPLHF. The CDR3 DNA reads TGTGCCAGCAGCGTAGAACAGAAGAATTCACCCCTCCACTTT.